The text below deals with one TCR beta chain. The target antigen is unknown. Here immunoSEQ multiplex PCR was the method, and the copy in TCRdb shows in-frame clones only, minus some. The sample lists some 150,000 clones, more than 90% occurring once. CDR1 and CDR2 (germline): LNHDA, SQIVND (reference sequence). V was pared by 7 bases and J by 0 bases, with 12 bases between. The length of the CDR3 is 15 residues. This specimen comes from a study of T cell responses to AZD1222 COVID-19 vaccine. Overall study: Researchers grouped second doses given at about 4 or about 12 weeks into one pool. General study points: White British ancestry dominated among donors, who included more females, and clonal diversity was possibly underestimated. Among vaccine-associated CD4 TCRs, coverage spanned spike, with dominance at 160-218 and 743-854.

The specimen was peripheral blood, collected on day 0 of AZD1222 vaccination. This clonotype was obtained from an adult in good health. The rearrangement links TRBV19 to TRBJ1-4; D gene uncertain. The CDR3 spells CASTQRPATNEKLFF. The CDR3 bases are TGTGCCAGTACCCAACGGCCGGCAACTAATGAAAAACTGTTTTTT.